Included here is one TCR beta chain sequence, with context. Its antigen is not identified. Method: immunoSEQ multiplex PCR; TCRdb's copy keeps in-frame clones and lacks some. This table has tens of thousands of clones, more than 90% appearing once. Trimming pared 0 bases from V and 9 bases from J, leaving 11 bases between. Germline V gene data show CDR1 as LNHNV and CDR2 as YYDKDF (reference sequence). This CDR3 region has 13 residues. The sample belongs to a study of T cell responses to AZD1222 COVID-19 vaccine. Broader study findings: Clonal diversity was possibly underestimated, and the donors were mostly white British, with more females. Recipients of two AZD1222 doses showed rising Spike-specific TCR breadth and depth. Nearly half of spike-specific TCRs reportedly target variant regions that are unmutated in the B.1.351 and B.1.1.7 variants.

The sample here was peripheral blood, taken on day 0 of AZD1222 vaccination. The origin of this receptor is an adult in good health. The rearrangement uses TRBV15 and TRBJ1-1; D perhaps matches TRBD1 (5 bases). CDR3 protein: CATSRDGGFQAFF. DNA for the CDR3: TGTGCCACCAGCAGAGATGGGGGATTTCAAGCTTTCTTT.